Below, 16 T cell receptor beta chains from the same sample are listed, as sequenced in a study of T cell repertoires in cytomegalovirus infection (dated by TCRdb to about 2019). Sequencing took place on an Illumina HiSeq 1500. The raw public data were reprocessed by TCRdb itself: fastp quality trimming at Q25, MiXCR clonotype calling, in-frame beta chains only. Entries are consolidated by CDR3 protein sequence, retaining the most common genes and DNA. The sample data list about 310,000 distinct CDR3 sequences, and 17% of these were observed just once. Of the sample, around 13% is held by the ten largest clones. The specimen sequenced was PBMCs. These receptors were obtained from a human donor in good health (CMV status not recorded). Some clones in this sample may be carry-over from other donors' samples.

Many counts were recorded for this clonotype. The chain recombines TRBV28 with TRBJ1-6; D gene unclear. The CDR3 runs 12 residues. The germline CDR1 and CDR2 sequences are MDHEN and SYDVKM. The V end lost 0 bases, the J end lost 7 bases, and 1 base lay between the germline ends. CDR3 DNA sequence: TGTGCCAGCAGTTTATGGAATTCACCCCTCCACTTT. It codes for CASSLWNSPLHF.

This clonotype turned up a few times. The rearrangement links TRBV15 to TRBJ2-1; 7 bases are a match to TRBD2. CDR3 length: 18 residues. Unmatched junction bases numbered 13, after V lost 5 bases and J lost 0 bases. Looked up from germline, CDR1 is LNHNV and CDR2 is YYDKDF (reference sequence). The CDR3 DNA is TGTGCCACCAGCCCCCAGAAGGCTAGCGGTAGCTCCTACAATGAGCAGTTCTTC. Protein: CATSPQKASGSSYNEQFF.

This clonotype is labeled as medium-sized. This chain connects TRBV10-3 to TRBJ1-6, with 8 bases identical to TRBD1. Germline V gene lookup returns CDR1 ENHRY and CDR2 SYGVKD. After removal of 4 bases from V and 7 bases from J, the junction contained 6 bases not matched to a gene. The CDR3 consists of 15 residues. CDR3 sequence: CAISGTGSPNSPLHF. The CDR3 DNA is TGTGCCATCAGTGGGACAGGGAGCCCCAATTCACCCCTCCACTTT.

J is TRBJ1-1 and V is TRBV6-5; TRBD1 is a possible D gene (6 bases). The germline gives CDR1 MNHEY, CDR2 SVGAGI. The CDR3 length is 11 residues. Trimming removed 2 bases from V and 8 bases from J, with 6 bases in between. In nucleotides, the CDR3 is TGTGCCAGCAGTTACGGACAGGAAGCTTTCTTT. The encoded protein is CASSYGQEAFF.

Only a few counts were recorded for this clonotype. The rearrangement joins TRBV6-6 to TRBJ2-7, with TRBD2 matching 7 bases. After removal of 7 bases from V and 0 bases from J, the junction contained 6 bases not matched to a gene. This CDR3 contains 14 residues. Germline CDR1 MNHNY, CDR2 SVGAGI (reference sequence). The CDR3 DNA reads as TGTGCCAGCAAGGGGCGGGGGAGCTCCTACGAGCAGTACTTC. Amino acids: CASKGRGSSYEQYF.

The chain is built from TRBV7-6 and TRBJ1-4; D unclear. Trimming took 5 bases from V and 5 from J, leaving 15 bases between them. The V gene's germline CDR1 is SGHVS and CDR2 FNYEAQ. The CDR3 contains 15 residues. The chain's CDR3 is CASSLAGTENEKLFF. In DNA, the CDR3 is TGTGCCAGCAGCCTGGCGGGAACGGAGAATGAAAAACTGTTTTTT.

Regarding this clonotype: Its ends do not fully match the called genes, so a read error is possible. V is TRBV7-2 and J is TRBJ2-3; D possibly corresponds to TRBD1 (5 bases). Germline V gene lookup returns CDR1 SGHTA and CDR2 FQGNSA. The CDR3 is 14 amino acids. CDR3 nucleotides: TGTGCCAGCAGCTGGGGCATTAGCACAGGTACGCAGTATTTT. Its translation is CASSWGISTGTQYF.

The chain links TRBV20-1 to TRBJ2-1, with TRBD1 matching over 7 bases. The V and J ends lost 3 bases and 4 bases, in that order; junction bases with no gene match: 6. The CDR3 is made up of 14 amino acids. The germline gives CDR1 DFQATT, CDR2 SNEGSKA (reference sequence). The CDR3 coding sequence is TGCAGTGCTAGTCCGGCAGGGGGATACAATGAGCAGTTCTTC. Encoded protein: CSASPAGGYNEQFF.

A few counts support this clonotype. The chain has TRBV20-1 and TRBJ2-1; D assignment may be TRBD1 or TRBD2 (5 bases each). Trimming took off 4 bases at V and 0 bases at J, with 7 bases between the two ends. This CDR3 is built from 13 residues. Germline V lookup: CDR1 DFQATT, CDR2 SNEGSKA (reference sequence). CDR3 sequence reads: CSATGSSYNEQFF. In DNA form, the CDR3 reads TGCAGTGCTACAGGGAGCTCCTACAATGAGCAGTTCTTC.

In its sample, this clonotype was seen a few times. CDR3 in amino acids: CASSQETASTGELFF. The CDR3 nucleotides are TGTGCCAGCAGCCAAGAGACGGCGTCCACCGGGGAGCTGTTTTTT. The chain uses TRBV4-2 and TRBJ2-2; the D is unclear. Trimming pared 0 bases from V and 4 bases from J, leaving 9 bases between. There are 15 residues in the CDR3. Germline-derived CDR1 and CDR2 are LGHNA and YNFKEQ.

In its sample, this clonotype was seen many times. The chain's CDR3 is CASSLRDSFTEAFF. CDR3 DNA sequence: TGTGCCAGCAGCTTAAGGGACAGCTTCACTGAAGCTTTCTTT. The chain combines TRBV7-8 with TRBJ1-1; 7 nucleotides match TRBD1. V trimming: 2 bases; J trimming: 4 bases; junction bases outside the gene matches: 4. The CDR3 has 14 amino acids. Germline V gene data show CDR1 as SGHVS and CDR2 as FQNEAQ.

Ten or more counts support this clonotype. The chain joins TRBV6-1 to TRBJ2-1, with a possible D match to TRBD2 (5 bases). The CDR3 runs 14 residues. Trimming stripped 4 bases from V and 4 bases from J, with 11 bases between. Germline CDR1 MNHNS, CDR2 SASEGT. The CDR3 DNA is TGTGCCAGCAGTGCCCCCGGGGATTACAATGAGCAGTTCTTC. It is translated as CASSAPGDYNEQFF.

This clonotype was picked up many times. This chain connects TRBV7-2 to TRBJ2-3; the D call may be TRBD1 or TRBD2 (5 bases each). V gave up 0 bases and J gave up 6 bases, with 13 bases separating them. The CDR3 is 15 residues long. CDR1 is SGHTA, CDR2 FQGNSA, per germline. The CDR3 bases are TGTGCCAGCAGCTTAGCGACGGGACCTCAGGATACGCAGTATTTT. Translation: CASSLATGPQDTQYF.

Comments on this clonotype: One end of the junction is discordant with germline, which a read error may explain. V usage is TRBV7-2 and J usage is TRBJ2-2; D is ambiguous. This CDR3 spans 14 amino acids. Germline values: CDR1 SGHTA, CDR2 FQGNSA. CDR3 sequence: CAGSLTGNTGELFF. The CDR3 DNA reads TGTGCCGGCAGCTTGACGGGTAACACCGGGGAGCTGTTTTTT.

This clonotype has only a few counts. V gene TRBV27 combines with J gene TRBJ2-7; 15 bases are shared with TRBD2. Germline values: CDR1 MNHEY, CDR2 SMNVEV (reference sequence). This CDR3 has 17 residues. With V trimmed by 4 bases and J by 1 base, 5 bases remained unmatched. In nucleotides, the CDR3 is TGTGCCAGCAGTTCCCGGGGACTAGCGGGGGGTTCCTACGAGCAGTACTTC. It is translated as CASSSRGLAGGSYEQYF.

This clonotype was detected ten times or more. The genes are TRBV5-4 and TRBJ2-5; 7 bases fit TRBD1. V lost 6 bases and J lost 4; bases outside the gene matches: 9. The CDR3 has 14 residues. The germline V gene has CDR1 SGHNT and CDR2 YYREEE (reference sequence). CDR3 sequence reads: CASTRQGSAETQYF. The CDR3 coding sequence is TGTGCCAGCACCAGACAGGGATCGGCAGAGACCCAGTACTTC.